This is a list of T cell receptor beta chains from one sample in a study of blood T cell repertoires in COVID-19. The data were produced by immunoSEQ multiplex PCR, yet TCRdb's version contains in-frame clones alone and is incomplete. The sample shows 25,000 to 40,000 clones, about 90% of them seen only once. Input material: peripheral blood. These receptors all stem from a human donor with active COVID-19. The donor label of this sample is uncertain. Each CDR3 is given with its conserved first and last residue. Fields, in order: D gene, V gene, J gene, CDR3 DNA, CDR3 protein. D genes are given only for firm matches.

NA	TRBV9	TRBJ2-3	TGTGCCAGCAGCCCGCTACGGGAAGGCCCGACAGATACGCAGTATTTT	CASSPLREGPTDTQYF
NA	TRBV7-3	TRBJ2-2	TGTGCCAGCAGCTTATTGCCTAGCGTGGACGGGGAGCTGTTTTTT	CASSLLPSVDGELFF
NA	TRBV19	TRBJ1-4	TGTGCCAGTAGTATGCGGCTAAGATTGCCCGCCCGAAATGAAAAACTGTTTTTT	CASSMRLRLPARNEKLFF
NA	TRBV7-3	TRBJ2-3	TGTGCCAGCAGCTTGGGGCCCTTTGGACCAGATACGCAGTATTTT	CASSLGPFGPDTQYF
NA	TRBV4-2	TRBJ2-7	TGTGCCAGCAGCCAAGAATCGACGGTGCGGGAGCAGTACTTC	CASSQESTVREQYF
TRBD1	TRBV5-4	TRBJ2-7	TGTGCCAGCAGCGCGATGGGACAGGGTAAATACGAGCAGTACTTC	CASSAMGQGKYEQYF
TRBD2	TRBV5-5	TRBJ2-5	TGTGCCAGCAGCATATTAGCGGGGGCCCAAGAGACCCAGTACTTC	CASSILAGAQETQYF
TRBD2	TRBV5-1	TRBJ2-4	TGCGCCAGCAGCCTGGGCTTAGGGCCTAGCGGGGGGAAAAACATTCAGTACTTC	CASSLGLGPSGGKNIQYF
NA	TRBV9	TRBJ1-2	TGTGCCAGCAGCGTAGACAGGAACTATGGCTACACCTTC	CASSVDRNYGYTF
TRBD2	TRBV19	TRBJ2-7	TGTGCCAGTAGTAAGACTAGCGGGGGCTCCTACGAGCAGTACTTC	CASSKTSGGSYEQYF